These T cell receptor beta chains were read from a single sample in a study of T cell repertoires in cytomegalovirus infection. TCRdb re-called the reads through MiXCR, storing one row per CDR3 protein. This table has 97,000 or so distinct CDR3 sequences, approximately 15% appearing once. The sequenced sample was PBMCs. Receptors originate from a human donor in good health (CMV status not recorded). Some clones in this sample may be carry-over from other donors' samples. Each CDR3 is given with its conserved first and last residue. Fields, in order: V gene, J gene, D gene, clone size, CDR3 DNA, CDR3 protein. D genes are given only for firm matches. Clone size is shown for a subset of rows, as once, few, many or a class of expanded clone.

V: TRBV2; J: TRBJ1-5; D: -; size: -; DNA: TGTGCCAGCACTGGGGAGTTCAATCAGCCCCAGCATTTT; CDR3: CASTGEFNQPQHF
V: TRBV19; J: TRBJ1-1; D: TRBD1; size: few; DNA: TGTGCCAGTAGGCCAGACAGGGCCACTGAAGCTTTCTTT; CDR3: CASRPDRATEAFF
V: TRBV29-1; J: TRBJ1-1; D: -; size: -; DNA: TGCAGCGTTGAGATGGGGGCCCCTGAAGCTTTCTTT; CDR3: CSVEMGAPEAFF
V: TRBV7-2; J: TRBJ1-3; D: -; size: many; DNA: TGTGCCAGCAGCTTCGGGCAGAGAAACACCATATATTTT; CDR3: CASSFGQRNTIYF
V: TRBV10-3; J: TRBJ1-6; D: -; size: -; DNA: TGTGCCATCAGGGCCCCGGCGATCGGGTCACCCCTCCACTTT; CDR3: CAIRAPAIGSPLHF
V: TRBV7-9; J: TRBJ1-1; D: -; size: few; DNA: TGTGCCAGCAGCTTAGGAACCGACGGGGTCGGCAGCTACACTGAAGCTTTCTTT; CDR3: CASSLGTDGVGSYTEAFF
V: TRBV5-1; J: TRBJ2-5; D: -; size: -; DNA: TGCGCCAGCAGCTTGGACCCACGCCAAGAGACCCATTACTTC; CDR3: CASSLDPRQETHYF
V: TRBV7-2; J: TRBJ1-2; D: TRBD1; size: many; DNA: TGTGCCAGCAGCATCGGGACAGGGGGTGGCTACACCTTC; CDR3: CASSIGTGGGYTF
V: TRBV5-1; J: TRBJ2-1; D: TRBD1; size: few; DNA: TGCGCCAGCAGCTTGGGGACAGGGAACTACAATGAGCAGTTCTTC; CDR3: CASSLGTGNYNEQFF
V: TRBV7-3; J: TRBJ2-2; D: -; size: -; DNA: TGTGCCAGCAGCTTGGGCTCCAGGGGGGCGAACACCGGGGAGCTGTTTTTT; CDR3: CASSLGSRGANTGELFF
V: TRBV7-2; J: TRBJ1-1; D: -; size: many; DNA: TGTGCCAGCAGCTTAGTATTGGGGGTTTTCACTGAAGCTTTCTTT; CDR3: CASSLVLGVFTEAFF
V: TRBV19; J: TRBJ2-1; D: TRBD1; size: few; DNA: TGTGCCAGTAGTATCTCAGGACAGGGTGGCAATGAGCAGTTCTTC; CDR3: CASSISGQGGNEQFF
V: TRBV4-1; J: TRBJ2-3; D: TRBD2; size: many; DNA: TGCGCCAGCAGCTACGGACTAGCGGGGGCGATTCTCCTGAGCACAGATACGCAGTATTTT; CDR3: CASSYGLAGAILLSTDTQYF
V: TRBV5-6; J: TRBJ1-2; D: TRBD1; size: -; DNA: TGTGCCAGCAGCCGCGACAGGGGGCCATATGGCTACACCTTC; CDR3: CASSRDRGPYGYTF
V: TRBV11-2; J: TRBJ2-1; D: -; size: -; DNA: TGTGCCAGCAGCTTAGAAGTTCGCAGAAACAATGAGCAGTTCTTC; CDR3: CASSLEVRRNNEQFF